The 6 T cell receptor beta chains below come from one sample, sequenced in a study of long-term antiretroviral therapy in people with HIV. Run at survey level, the immunoSEQ assay was version v3.0. Sequencing was performed with immunoSEQ multiplex PCR; in TCRdb, only in-frame clones are kept and a portion is missing. The sample consists of some 35,000 clones, 83% of them appearing once. Sequencing used unsorted PBMCs, obtained 0.4 years before starting antiretroviral therapy. These receptors came from a man between 18 and 29 years old with HIV.

V is TRBV19 and J is TRBJ2-7; D could derive from TRBD1 or TRBD2 (5 bases each). The CDR3 contains 15 residues. Per germline, CDR1 LNHDA and CDR2 SQIVND (reference sequence). V lost 3 bases and J lost 5, with 17 bases in between. CDR3 nucleotide sequence: TGTGCCAGTAGTATGGGGGATGGGGGTGGGAACGAGCAGTACTTC. Translated, it gives CASSMGDGGGNEQYF.

The chain is built from TRBV15 and TRBJ1-1, with 9 bases aligning to TRBD1. CDR1 is LNHNV, CDR2 YYDKDF, per germline (reference sequence). V was pared by 5 bases and J by 6 bases, with 10 bases of the junction left unmatched. CDR3 length: 15 amino acids. This CDR3 is CATSCHGTGCAEAFF. CDR3 nucleotides: TGTGCCACCAGCTGTCATGGGACAGGGTGCGCTGAAGCTTTCTTT.

This clone was picked up one time. The chain combines TRBV7-6 with TRBJ2-2; the match to TRBD1 covers 7 bases. The CDR3 consists of 14 residues. V lost 5 bases and J lost 5; bases outside the gene matches: 5. The germline V gene has CDR1 SGHVS and CDR2 FNYEAQ. The CDR3 loop is CASSTYRGTGELFF. The CDR3 DNA follows: TGTGCCAGCAGCACTTACAGGGGAACCGGGGAGCTGTTTTTT. The full variable domain, its missing parts supplied by reference TRBV7-6 and TRBJ2-2, is GAGVSQSPRYKVTKRGQDVALRCDPISGHVSLYWYRQALGQGPEFLTYFNYEAQQDKSGLPNDRFSAERPEGSISTLTIQRTEQRDSAMYRCASSTYRGTGELFFGEGSRLTVL.

The DNA for the CDR3 is TGTGCCAGCAGTCCGCGATCGGGCTCTGGAAACACCATATATTTT. Protein sequence: CASSPRSGSGNTIYF. This chain links TRBV27 with TRBJ1-3, with D unclear. Germline CDR1 is MNHEY and CDR2 is SMNVEV (reference sequence). Trimming removed 5 bases from V and 0 bases from J, with 11 bases in between. The CDR3 has 15 amino acids.

J is TRBJ1-5 and V is TRBV19, with 10 bases lining up with TRBD1. The V gene end was trimmed by 6 bases and the J gene end by 8 bases; junction bases not matched to a gene: 7. This CDR3 region has 14 residues. Germline lookup yields CDR1 LNHDA and CDR2 SQIVND (reference sequence). CDR3 protein: CASRDGQGGKPQHF. In DNA, the CDR3 is TGTGCCAGTAGGGACGGACAGGGGGGGAAGCCCCAGCATTTT.

The CDR3 loop reads CATSRDAGAPSYEQYF. In DNA, the CDR3 is TGTGCCACCAGCAGAGACGCCGGTGCACCCTCCTACGAGCAGTACTTC. The chain combines TRBV15 with TRBJ2-7; D not certain. The germline V gene has CDR1 LNHNV and CDR2 YYDKDF (reference sequence). This CDR3 region has 16 residues. V gave up 0 bases and J gave up 0 bases, with 12 bases separating them.